This is a list of T cell receptor beta chains from one sample in a study of cytomegalovirus exposure and HLA in healthy donors. Measured with immunoSEQ multiplex PCR; TCRdb has only the in-frame clones, and not every one. Seen here are 130,000 to 150,000 clones, 85% to 90% observed once, and the top ten hold around 6%. The sequencing sample was made of PBMCs. The receptor set was obtained from a woman aged 25 to 45 in good health and CMV-seropositive. The CDR3 runs from the conserved cysteine through the conserved F or W. Fields, in order: J gene, V gene, clone size, D gene, CDR3 DNA, CDR3 protein. A D gene is named only where the DNA matches it firmly. Clone size is given for some rows only: seen once, a few or many times, or a class if the clone is expanded.

J: TRBJ2-1; V: TRBV4-2; size: -; D: TRBD2; DNA: TGTGCCAGCAGCCAAGATCAAGCGGGGGTTTACAATGAGCAGTTCTTC; CDR3: CASSQDQAGVYNEQFF
J: TRBJ1-2; V: TRBV9; size: -; D: -; DNA: TGTGCCAGCAGCCCCCCTCAGGGTGTGTACTATGGCTACACCTTC; CDR3: CASSPPQGVYYGYTF
J: TRBJ2-5; V: TRBV19; size: once; D: -; DNA: TGTGCCAGTACTCGGAGGGGCCAAGAGACCCAGTACTTC; CDR3: CASTRRGQETQYF
J: TRBJ2-3; V: TRBV19; size: -; D: -; DNA: TGTGCCAGTAGTATAATCGAGGGCGATACGCAGTATTTT; CDR3: CASSIIEGDTQYF
J: TRBJ2-3; V: TRBV28; size: -; D: TRBD1; DNA: TGTGCCAGCAGTCCCCCCGGACAGGCTAGCACAGATACGCAGTATTTT; CDR3: CASSPPGQASTDTQYF
J: TRBJ2-1; V: TRBV11-2; size: once; D: TRBD1; DNA: TGTGCCAGCGGAAGCTACAGGGGTCCAATAAATGAGCAGTTCTTC; CDR3: CASGSYRGPINEQFF
J: TRBJ2-7; V: TRBV29-1; size: -; D: -; DNA: TGCAGCCACAGGTGGAGAGACGAGCAGTACTTC; CDR3: CSHRWRDEQYF
J: TRBJ2-7; V: TRBV18; size: -; D: -; DNA: TGTGCCAGCTCACAACAGCCCTCCTACGAGCAGTACTTC; CDR3: CASSQQPSYEQYF
J: TRBJ2-7; V: TRBV2; size: once; D: -; DNA: TGTGCCACCGGAAGAGAGGTATCCTACGAGCAGTACTTC; CDR3: CATGREVSYEQYF
J: TRBJ1-1; V: TRBV2; size: -; D: TRBD1; DNA: TGTGCCAGCAGGATCGCTCGGGACAGCCTGAACACTGAAGCTTTCTTT; CDR3: CASRIARDSLNTEAFF
J: TRBJ1-1; V: TRBV6-1; size: -; D: -; DNA: TGTGCCAGCAGTGAAGGAAGGGCAGGGGTCACTGAAGCTTTCTTT; CDR3: CASSEGRAGVTEAFF
J: TRBJ2-1; V: TRBV6-5; size: -; D: TRBD2; DNA: TGTGCCAGCAGTTCCCACGGGGGGGCCTACAATGAGCAGTTCTTC; CDR3: CASSSHGGAYNEQFF
J: TRBJ1-2; V: TRBV2; size: -; D: -; DNA: TGTGCCAGCAGTGAAGCCTCAGGGATCGATGGCTATGGCTACACCTTC; CDR3: CASSEASGIDGYGYTF
J: TRBJ2-5; V: TRBV4-1; size: -; D: TRBD1; DNA: TGCGCCAGCAGCGCGGAGCGGCCGGGACAGGGGACGGAGACCCAGTACTTC; CDR3: CASSAERPGQGTETQYF
J: TRBJ1-2; V: TRBV5-1; size: -; D: -; DNA: TGCGCCAGCAGCTTGGATCCAGGGTTGAGCTATGGCTACACCTTC; CDR3: CASSLDPGLSYGYTF
J: TRBJ2-7; V: TRBV5-8; size: -; D: -; DNA: TGTGCCAGCAGCTTGTGGGGGGGCTCGATGGGCGAGCAGTACTTC; CDR3: CASSLWGGSMGEQYF
J: TRBJ2-7; V: TRBV2; size: -; D: -; DNA: TGTGCCAGCGGAACTATCCGGGGGACGGCGCCCTACGAGCAGTACTTC; CDR3: CASGTIRGTAPYEQYF
J: TRBJ2-7; V: TRBV6-5; size: -; D: -; DNA: TGTGCCAGCAGTTACTACGCCGGAGGGTACGAGCAGTACTTC; CDR3: CASSYYAGGYEQYF
J: TRBJ2-5; V: TRBV7-6; size: -; D: TRBD2; DNA: TGTGCCAGCAGCCCGAGGGGTAGCGGGTATGAGACCCAGTACTTC; CDR3: CASSPRGSGYETQYF
J: TRBJ1-2; V: TRBV15; size: few; D: TRBD1; DNA: TGTGCCACCAGCAGGGACAGGAACTATGGCTACACCTTC; CDR3: CATSRDRNYGYTF
J: TRBJ2-3; V: TRBV27; size: -; D: -; DNA: TGTGCCAGCAGTCCTCGCCAGGTAGGCCCAGATACGCAGTATTTT; CDR3: CASSPRQVGPDTQYF
J: TRBJ2-3; V: TRBV7-9; size: -; D: -; DNA: TGTGCCAGCAGCTTCCGCCGTGAGTGGTTCGCAGATACGCAGTATTTT; CDR3: CASSFRREWFADTQYF
J: TRBJ2-3; V: TRBV18; size: once; D: -; DNA: TGTGCCAGCTCACTTGTGGCGACGGGGGATACGCAGTATTTT; CDR3: CASSLVATGDTQYF
J: TRBJ2-3; V: TRBV5-4; size: -; D: TRBD2; DNA: TGTGCCAGCACCTTGTTGGAGCTAGCGGGGGCCGCAACCACAGATACGCAGTATTTT; CDR3: CASTLLELAGAATTDTQYF
J: TRBJ2-3; V: TRBV6-6; size: -; D: TRBD2; DNA: TGTGCCAGCAGTGCCTTAGCGGGGCTCACAGATACGCAGTATTTT; CDR3: CASSALAGLTDTQYF
J: TRBJ1-3; V: TRBV2; size: -; D: TRBD1; DNA: TGTGCCAGCAGTGAAGACGGGACAGGGTGGTCTGGAAACACCATATATTTT; CDR3: CASSEDGTGWSGNTIYF
J: TRBJ1-5; V: TRBV7-9; size: -; D: -; DNA: TGTGCCAGCAGTCCCCCCGGCAGGGACAATCAGCCCCAGCATTTT; CDR3: CASSPPGRDNQPQHF
J: TRBJ2-7; V: TRBV15; size: few; D: -; DNA: TGTGCCACCAGCCCACTGGACAGCGTGAGGGACGAGCAGTACTTC; CDR3: CATSPLDSVRDEQYF
J: TRBJ1-5; V: TRBV27; size: -; D: -; DNA: TGTGCCAGCAGTTTAAGCACGGAGAGCAATCAGCCCCAGCATTTT; CDR3: CASSLSTESNQPQHF
J: TRBJ2-7; V: TRBV18; size: -; D: -; DNA: TGTGCCAGCTCTCGACTCGAGGAAGGTCCCGCCACCTACGAGCAGTACTTC; CDR3: CASSRLEEGPATYEQYF
J: TRBJ2-7; V: TRBV29-1; size: -; D: -; DNA: TGCAGCGTCCTCACAGCCGCCGTTACCTACGAGCAGTACTTC; CDR3: CSVLTAAVTYEQYF
J: TRBJ2-2; V: TRBV7-9; size: -; D: TRBD2; DNA: TGTGCCAGCAGCGCCAGCGGGGGTCGTATTCCGAACACCGGGGAGCTGTTTTTT; CDR3: CASSASGGRIPNTGELFF
J: TRBJ2-5; V: TRBV5-1; size: -; D: -; DNA: TGCGCCAGCAGCTTGTTAGGACAGACCGCGGAGGAGACCCAGTACTTC; CDR3: CASSLLGQTAEETQYF
J: TRBJ2-5; V: TRBV4-1; size: -; D: -; DNA: TGCGCCAGCAGCCGAGCCGATAGTGAGACCCAGTACTTC; CDR3: CASSRADSETQYF
J: TRBJ1-6; V: TRBV12-1; size: -; D: -; DNA: TGTGCCAGCAGCCTACAGGTAGGATGGTCACCCCTCCACTTT; CDR3: CASSLQVGWSPLHF
J: TRBJ2-3; V: TRBV27; size: -; D: TRBD2; DNA: TGTGCCAGCAGTTTAGATGGGACTAGCGGGTATTTGACAGATACGCAGTATTTT; CDR3: CASSLDGTSGYLTDTQYF
J: TRBJ2-7; V: TRBV29-1; size: -; D: -; DNA: TGCAGCGTGGGCAGCTCCTACGAGCAGTACTTC; CDR3: CSVGSSYEQYF
J: TRBJ1-2; V: TRBV6-1; size: -; D: -; DNA: TGTGCCAGCCGAGTCCCAGCGGGGTATGGCTACACCTTC; CDR3: CASRVPAGYGYTF
J: TRBJ1-1; V: TRBV6-1; size: -; D: -; DNA: TGTGCCAGCAGTGAACGACAGGTAATAACTGAAGCTTTCTTT; CDR3: CASSERQVITEAFF
J: TRBJ1-1; V: TRBV19; size: -; D: TRBD1; DNA: TGTGCCAGGAGACAGGGGGCTCTGAACACTGAAGCTTTCTTT; CDR3: CARRQGALNTEAFF
J: TRBJ2-5; V: TRBV5-1; size: -; D: -; DNA: TGCGCCAGCAGCTTGGCCCCCTTACAAGGAGGGGAGACCCAGTACTTC; CDR3: CASSLAPLQGGETQYF
J: TRBJ2-7; V: TRBV6-1; size: -; D: -; DNA: TGTGCCAGCAGCGCCCAGGGTTACGAGCAGTACTTC; CDR3: CASSAQGYEQYF
J: TRBJ2-5; V: TRBV5-1; size: -; D: TRBD2; DNA: TGCGCCAGCAGCCGGGGGGGATCTTCGGGACAAGAGACCCAGTACTTC; CDR3: CASSRGGSSGQETQYF
J: TRBJ2-2; V: TRBV7-9; size: -; D: TRBD1; DNA: TGTGCCAGCAGTAAGACAGGGGCCGGGGAGCTGTTTTTT; CDR3: CASSKTGAGELFF
J: TRBJ1-1; V: TRBV5-1; size: -; D: -; DNA: TGCGCCAGCAGCCTAGACAGTATTACTGAAGCTTTCTTT; CDR3: CASSLDSITEAFF
J: TRBJ2-7; V: TRBV7-9; size: -; D: TRBD2; DNA: TGTGCCAGCAGCCCTGGCGGGGGAAGCTACGAGCAGTACTTC; CDR3: CASSPGGGSYEQYF
J: TRBJ1-1; V: TRBV28; size: once; D: -; DNA: TGTGCCAGCATTGGGACTCTGAACTCTGAAGCTTTCTTT; CDR3: CASIGTLNSEAFF
J: TRBJ2-7; V: TRBV5-1; size: -; D: TRBD2; DNA: TGCGCCAGCAGCTTGTCTGGCGGGAGGGCCTACGAGCAGTACTTC; CDR3: CASSLSGGRAYEQYF
J: TRBJ1-1; V: TRBV9; size: -; D: TRBD1; DNA: TGTGCCAGCAGCCCAACAGGGGGCGGCACTGAAGCTTTCTTT; CDR3: CASSPTGGGTEAFF
J: TRBJ2-7; V: TRBV2; size: -; D: TRBD1; DNA: TGTGCCAGCAGTGCCCGGACAGGGGCCTACGAGCAGTACTTC; CDR3: CASSARTGAYEQYF